Included here is one T cell receptor beta chain sequence, with context. This receptor's antigen is unknown. Base qualities were left out, and no much larger clone turns up one base away. This record comes from a study of cytomegalovirus exposure and HLA in healthy donors (dated by TCRdb to 2016 to 2017). General notes on the study: An earlier analysis of approximately 600 of the donors reported approximately 300 Gb of sequence data and approximately 110 million unique TCR beta sequences from 150 million to 200 million T cells. In an earlier analysis of a few hundred of the donors, high-throughput TCR beta sequencing was used to judge whether each TCR beta V gene segment behaved as functional or pseudogenic. Among about 390 genotyped donors of the cohort, an average of about 240,000 unique TCR beta nucleotide sequences were sequenced per donor, about a sixth of them non-productive. Every repertoire in the discovery cohort had been generated on one and the same sequencing platform. In a later analysis, previously published TCR beta repertoires from roughly 710 donors were re-analyzed and high-resolution HLA genotyping was added so that TCR occurrence patterns could be studied. Of the 300 to 400 genotyped donors, approximately 83% fell in the genetic ancestry cluster associated with self-reported Caucasian donors. Approximately 310 gigabases of sequencing data and around 80 million unique TCR sequences made up an early release that covered nearly 650 HLA-typed donors. HLA typing included class I and class II loci at four-digit resolution. Rather than using new phenotypic data, the later analysis identified candidate immune exposures from TCR beta sequences and from how often those sequences occurred across donors. Donor age, sex, ethnicity and CMV serostatus were collected together with the repertoire data. The number of typed donors differed by locus: about 620-640 for A, B, C, DRB1 and DQB1; approximately 520 for DQA1; roughly 600 for DPA1; and some 470 for DPB1. The study combined high-throughput TCR immunosequencing, statistical association of individual TCRs with disease status, and machine learning to predict cytomegalovirus infection status. Besides the first cohort of 666 subjects, a separate validation cohort made up of over 95 different subjects was used. The study was designed to test whether signatures of past pathogen exposure could be identified by cataloging public T cell receptors. Four to six DR-DQ haplotypes were handled as single units for association and clustering, since linkage in the cohort was strong. The T cell repertoires of 670 or so subjects were profiled by immunosequencing and related to cytomegalovirus serostatus. In a later genetic analysis, genome-wide SNP genotypes for about three fifths of the roughly 670 donors were used, and that subset was treated as a discovery cohort. Study-wide conclusions, independent of this receptor: Compared with the approximately 720-donor mean, donors in an Asian-associated ancestry cluster had fewer N-insertions in productive TCRs, according to a later genetic analysis. The classifier was reported to diagnose cytomegalovirus status with high specificity and sensitivity in both the original and validation cohorts. The study listed 150 to 200 TCR beta chains as associated with cytomegalovirus. Presence/absence analyses assumed roughly uniform sequencing depth across donors, an assumption that may not hold. According to a later analysis, parvovirus B19, influenza, CMV and Epstein-Barr virus appeared linked to several top co-occurrence clusters. In vitro tests confirmed that a few of the cytomegalovirus-associated TCR beta chains recognize cytomegalovirus antigens. In a later genetic analysis, a missense DCLRE1C variant was associated with V-gene and J-gene trimming of TCR beta chains, and the association was replicated in an independent cohort. In a later analysis, HLA-associated TCR beta chains were found to be more clonally expanded and to have lower generation probabilities than equally common non-associated chains. Correlated functional status among segregating V segments might be attributable to linkage disequilibrium, but an unknown experimental factor could not be ruled out. While some public TCRs were present in many individuals, most TCR sequences turned up only very rarely across donors. When HLA alleles, especially DR and DQ, strongly co-occurred, TCR associations were difficult to assign to individual alleles. In a later analysis, TCR association rates were found to vary across HLA loci, with the most associated TCRs seen for DRB1 alleles and the fewest for HLA-C alleles. A later analysis found that most CMV-associated TCR beta chains appeared HLA-restricted, with HLA associations seemingly driven largely by CMV exposure. Specific HLA alleles were associated with some 15,000 TCR beta sequences at a false discovery rate of 0.05 in a later analysis. A cluster of highly shared sequence variants was judged likely to represent a technical artifact of the sequencing pipeline. The cohort was sequenced for TCR beta chains only, and without alpha or paired-chain data the features that could be detected were limited. It was suggested by the authors that the approach could potentially be generalized to other disease states and immunological phenotypes. Because HLA typing was missing for some donors at each locus, association tests included only the typed subset. In an earlier analysis of 587 of the donors, most TCR beta V segments appeared in productive rearrangements about 90% or about 30% of the time, broadly matching IMGT annotations. The only immune exposure information available for the cohort was CMV serostatus. Because counts were too low, approximately 18 rarely observed V segments, including chromosome 9 orphons, were excluded from the earlier analysis of some 590 of the donors. Some IMGT-functional V segments, including TRBV6-2 and TRBV6-3, could not be distinguished by the 87-base-pair reads and were therefore excluded. A further reported finding was that TCR beta sequences accurately predicted the HLA-A and HLA-B alleles for most subjects in the first cohort.

In total, approximately 610 healthy bone marrow donors made up the cohort. All cohort members were sampled while nominally healthy, although unrecorded immune exposures were likely present. The donor was CMV seropositive and was included in the group of 250 to 350 seropositive cohort members. A peripheral blood sample was provided by each donor, and peripheral blood mononuclear cells were used for TCR beta sequencing. Genomic DNA was extracted from the blood cell samples with the Qiagen DNeasy Blood Extraction Kit. Libraries were made using the immunoSEQ multiplex PCR assay. A mixture of 60 forward primers for TCR Vbeta segments and 13 reverse primers for TCR Jbeta segments was used in the multiplex PCR. Amplification of the CDR3 region of rearranged TCR beta genes was performed with a multiplex PCR assay on genomic DNA. The amplified TCR beta libraries were sequenced on the Illumina HiSeq System as 87-base-pair reads. The study's own analysis went as follows. In a later analysis, roughly 80 million unique TCR beta chains were counted across the 500 to 700 repertoires, and around 10 million of these chains were shared by at least two donors. A nearest-neighbor algorithm error-corrected the raw reads and collapsed the reads into unique sequences, merging closely related sequences to remove PCR and sequencing errors. To assign V, D and J gene segments, CDR3 sequences were aligned to IMGT reference sequences. For a sequence to be retained, a match of at least six nucleotides was required to both a V gene segment and a J gene segment. A rearrangement counted as productive if the CDR3 had no stop codons and remained in frame with V and J, and every other rearrangement counted as non-productive. Following IMGT convention, CDR3 was defined as the stretch from the second conserved V-encoded cysteine to the conserved J-encoded phenylalanine. The earlier analysis of some 580 of the donors excluded any sequence lacking an unambiguous match to a single V gene segment. In an earlier analysis of approximately 550 of the donors, V segments were called functional above 56.7% productive rearrangements and were called segregating when the between-donor standard deviation exceeded 5%. A statistical classification framework was built to diagnose cytomegalovirus status from the catalog of TCR beta chain sequences. A later analysis assigned V and J genes by comparing TCR nucleotide sequences with IMGT/GENE-DB human TR gene sequences. A later analysis assigned CDR3 sequences and most-parsimonious VDJ recombination scenarios with the TCRdist pipeline. In a later analysis, each TCR beta chain was defined by its CDR3 amino acid sequence together with its V-gene family, and reads lacking a unique V-gene family were excluded. To address suspected cross-contamination and a sequencing artifact, a later analysis removed 592 highly shared, low-generation-probability nucleotide sequences. For each public chain, a later analysis derived a clonal expansion index from normalized ranks of inferred template counts within each repertoire. A later analysis computed generation probabilities with a VDJ recombination model fitted to out-of-frame rearrangements, and checked the results against IGoR. In a later analysis, TCR-TCR, TCR-HLA and TCR-CMV co-occurrence was scored with hypergeometric tests, and a repertoire-size bias correction was applied to TCR pairs. In a later analysis, false discovery rates were estimated by permuting HLA or CMV assignments 20 times. A later analysis grouped co-occurring TCRs with DBSCAN, adding TCRdist sequence similarity when clustering within HLA-allele-positive subsets. Repertoires with fewer than 30,000 or more than 120,000 public chains were left out of co-occurrence clustering, as were five repertoires with anomalous nucleotide sharing. The immuneACCESS repertoire file appears here via TCRdb, limited to in-frame rearrangements. These files lack a portion of the clones; in checked studies, under half of the deficit traces to unresolved V genes, and the cause of the others is not known. From that table come the V and J calls and clone size; the DNA was used to work out D and trimming. Within this sample are around 170,000 clones, with 65% to 85% of them counted one time only. The ten most abundant clones make up more than 1.1% of the sample.

At the junction V is shortened by 0 bases and J by 4 bases, with 10 bases in between. Looking up the germline V gene yields CDR1 SGHRS and CDR2 YFSETQ. The CDR3 holds 14 amino acids from the cysteine to the phenylalanine. Only the CDR3 portion is preserved as DNA: 42 bases, with reading frame beginning at the first base. The receptor was isolated from a girl aged 5 to 17 in good health and CMV-seropositive. Input material: PBMCs. The V and J segments used are TRBV5-1 and TRBJ1-1; the D gene cannot be named for sure. The CDR3 is CASSLGGVSTEAFF. The sequence in DNA is TGCGCCAGCAGCTTGGGGGGAGTGAGCACTGAAGCTTTCTTT.